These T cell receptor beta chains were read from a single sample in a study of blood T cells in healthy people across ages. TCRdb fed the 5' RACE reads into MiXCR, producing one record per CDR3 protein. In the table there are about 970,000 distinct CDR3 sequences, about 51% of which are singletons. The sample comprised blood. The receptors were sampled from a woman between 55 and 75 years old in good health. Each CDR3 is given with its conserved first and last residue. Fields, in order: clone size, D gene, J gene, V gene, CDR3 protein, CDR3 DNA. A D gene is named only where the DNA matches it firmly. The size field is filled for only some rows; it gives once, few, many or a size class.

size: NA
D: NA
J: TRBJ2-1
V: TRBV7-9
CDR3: CASSLVSIYNEQFF
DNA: TGTGCCAGCAGCTTAGTGTCAATTTACAATGAGCAGTTCTTC

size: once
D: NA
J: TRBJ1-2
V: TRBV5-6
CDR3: CASSLRGVLIYGYTF
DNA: TGTGCCAGCAGCTTACGAGGCGTTCTTATCTATGGCTACACCTTC

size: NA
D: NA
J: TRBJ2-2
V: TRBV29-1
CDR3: CSVGQGIGELFF
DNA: TGCAGCGTAGGCCAGGGGATCGGGGAGCTGTTTTTT

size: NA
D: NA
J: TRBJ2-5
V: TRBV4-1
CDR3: CASSRRPQETQYF
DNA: TGCGCCAGCAGCCGGCGCCCACAAGAGACCCAGTACTTC

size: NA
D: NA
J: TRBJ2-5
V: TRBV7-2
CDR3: CASSFGRGQAGGTQYF
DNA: TGTGCCAGCAGCTTCGGGCGGGGACAGGCGGGAGGGACCCAGTACTTC

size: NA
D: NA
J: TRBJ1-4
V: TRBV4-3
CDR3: CASSQDILGFSANEKLFF
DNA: TGCGCCAGCAGCCAAGATATATTGGGGTTCTCAGCTAATGAAAAACTGTTTTTT

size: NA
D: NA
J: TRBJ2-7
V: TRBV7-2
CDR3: CASKRSRTESYEQYF
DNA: TGTGCCAGCAAGAGGTCTCGGACAGAATCCTACGAGCAGTACTTC

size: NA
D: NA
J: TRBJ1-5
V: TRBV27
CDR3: CASSSPPSTVYQPQHF
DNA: TGTGCCAGCAGTTCCCCACCTTCGACGGTGTATCAGCCCCAGCATTTT

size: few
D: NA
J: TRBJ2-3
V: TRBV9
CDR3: CASTKGGSADTQYF
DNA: TGTGCCAGCACCAAAGGGGGGAGTGCAGATACGCAGTATTTT

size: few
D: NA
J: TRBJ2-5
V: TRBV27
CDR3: CASSFRGIRGETQYF
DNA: TGTGCCAGCAGTTTTCGCGGGATTAGGGGAGAGACCCAGTACTTC

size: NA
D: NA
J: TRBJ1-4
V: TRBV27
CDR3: CASSYTGTLNEKLFF
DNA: TGTGCCAGCAGTTATACCGGGACCTTAAATGAAAAACTGTTTTTT

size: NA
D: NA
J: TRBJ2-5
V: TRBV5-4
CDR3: CASSLARTGAKETQYF
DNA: TGTGCCAGCAGCTTGGCCAGAACTGGGGCTAAAGAGACCCAGTACTTC

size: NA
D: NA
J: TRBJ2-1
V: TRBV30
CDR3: CAWSLYNEQFF
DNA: TGTGCCTGGAGTCTCTACAATGAGCAGTTCTTC

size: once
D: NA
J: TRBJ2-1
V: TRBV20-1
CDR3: CSATGRDNEQFF
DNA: TGCAGTGCTACCGGGAGAGACAATGAGCAGTTCTTC

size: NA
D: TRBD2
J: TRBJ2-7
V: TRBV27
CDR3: CASTRGREGIYEQYF
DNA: TGTGCCAGCACCCGAGGACGGGAGGGAATATACGAGCAGTACTTC

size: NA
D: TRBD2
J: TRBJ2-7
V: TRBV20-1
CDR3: CSARGGEGSYEQYF
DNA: TGCAGTGCTAGAGGGGGGGAGGGGTCCTACGAGCAGTACTTC

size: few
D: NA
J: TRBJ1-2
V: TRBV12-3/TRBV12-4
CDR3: CASSLTGQLYGYTF
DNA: TGTGCCAGCAGTTTAACAGGGCAACTCTATGGCTACACCTTC

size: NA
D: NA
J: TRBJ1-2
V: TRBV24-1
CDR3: CAVGEPNYGYTF
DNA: TGTGCCGTCGGGGAACCTAACTATGGCTACACCTTC

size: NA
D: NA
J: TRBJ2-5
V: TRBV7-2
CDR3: CASSLLGGTQETQYF
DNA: TGTGCCAGCAGCTTACTCGGAGGGACTCAAGAGACCCAGTACTTC

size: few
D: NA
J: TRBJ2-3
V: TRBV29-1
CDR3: CSVEAQRSTDTQYF
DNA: TGCAGCGTCGAAGCACAGCGAAGCACAGATACGCAGTATTTT

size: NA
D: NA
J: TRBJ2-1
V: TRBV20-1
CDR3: CSARGASLTYNEQFF
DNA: TGCAGTGCTAGAGGGGCTAGCCTAACCTACAATGAGCAGTTCTTC

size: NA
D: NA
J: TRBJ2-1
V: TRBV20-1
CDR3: CSALQGWPVTNEQFF
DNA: TGCAGTGCGTTACAGGGATGGCCCGTTACCAATGAGCAGTTCTTC

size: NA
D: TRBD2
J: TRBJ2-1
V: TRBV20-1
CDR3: CSAQKGLAGGLYNEQFF
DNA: TGCAGTGCCCAGAAGGGACTAGCGGGGGGGCTATACAATGAGCAGTTCTTC

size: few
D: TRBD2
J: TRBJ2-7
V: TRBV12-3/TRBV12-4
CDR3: CASRGASIPGQERTSGSDYEQYF
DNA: TGTGCCAGCAGGGGGGCGTCTATACCGGGACAGGAAAGGACTAGCGGGAGTGACTACGAGCAGTACTTC

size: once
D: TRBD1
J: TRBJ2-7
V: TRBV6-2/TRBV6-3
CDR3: CASNRGGTSYEQYF
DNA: TGTGCCAGCAATAGAGGGGGCACATCCTACGAGCAGTACTTC

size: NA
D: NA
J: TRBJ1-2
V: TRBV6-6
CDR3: CASTPKGRGYTF
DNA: TGTGCCAGCACCCCCAAGGGACGTGGCTACACCTTC

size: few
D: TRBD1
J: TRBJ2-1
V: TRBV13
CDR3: CASSLVSGWDRGDNEQFF
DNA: TGTGCCAGCAGCTTAGTCTCCGGGTGGGACAGGGGAGATAATGAGCAGTTCTTC

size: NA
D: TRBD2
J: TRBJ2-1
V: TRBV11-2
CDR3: CASSLGGWGLDNEQFF
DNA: TGTGCCAGCAGCTTAGGGGGGTGGGGACTAGACAATGAGCAGTTCTTC

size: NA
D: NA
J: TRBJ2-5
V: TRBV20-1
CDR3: CSARLGSETQYF
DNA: TGCAGTGCTAGGCTCGGATCGGAGACCCAGTACTTC